Included here is one T cell receptor beta chain sequence, with context. V was trimmed by 1 base and J by 6 bases, leaving 21 bases between them. The germline V gene has CDR1 MGHRA and CDR2 YSYEKL. The CDR3 contains 17 residues. The data were produced by immunoSEQ multiplex PCR, yet TCRdb's version contains in-frame clones alone and is incomplete. This sample has about 2 million clones, with about 95% found just once. These data come from a study of shared clonotypes between healthy human individuals. CD45RO negativity and positive selection for CCR7 defined naive CD8 cells, a population that excluded terminally differentiated effector memory CD45RA+ cells. Nashville, Tennessee was home to all donors, who were Caucasian adults.

The chain uses TRBV4-1 and TRBJ1-2, with D maybe TRBD1 (5 bases). Sequenced material: naive CD8+ T cells sorted from blood. The receptor was derived from a man aged 18-30 years in good health. Written as DNA, the CDR3 is TGCGCCAGCAGCCAAGTAGAAGCCCCCGGGCGGGGGGATGGCTACACCTTC. Translated, it gives CASSQVEAPGRGDGYTF.